The 17 T cell receptor beta chains below were found in one sample sequenced in a study of T cells expressing NK-cell markers. TCRdb reprocessed the 5' RACE reads and reports one entry per CDR3 protein, with no DNA. This sample's clone table lists about 550,000 distinct CDR3 sequences. Sequenced: blood T cells: a sorted CD56 or NKG2C T cell subset, CD4+ or CD8+ T cells, or bulk PBMC T cells (not recorded which). These receptors all stem from a man younger than 35 in good health.

This chain uses TRBV5-1 with TRBJ1-6; without DNA, the TCRdb call of TRBD1 cannot be checked. There are 14 residues in the CDR3. Germline V gene sequence: CDR1 SGHRS, CDR2 YFSETQ. CDR3 sequence: CASSFAPGGSPLHF.

The chain has TRBV28 and TRBJ2-4; checking the TCRdb D call of TRBD2 is not possible without DNA. The CDR3 consists of 15 residues. Looked up from germline, CDR1 is MDHEN and CDR2 is SYDVKM. CDR3 sequence reads: CASKSGALSKNIQYF. Variable domain in full (rest from reference TRBV28 and TRBJ2-4): DVKVTQSSRYLVKRTGEKVFLECVQDMDHENMFWYRQDPGLGLRLIYFSYDVKMKEKGDIPEGYSVSREKKERFSLILESASTNQTSMYLCASKSGALSKNIQYFGAGTRLSVL.

The V call is TRBV5-1, the J call TRBJ2-1; the TRBD1 assignment by TCRdb is unverifiable without DNA. The CDR3 consists of 15 residues. Per germline, CDR1 SGHRS and CDR2 YFSETQ. The CDR3 sequence is CASSPDGTYYNEQFF.

This chain uses TRBV7-8 with TRBJ2-2; TCRdb gives TRBD1 as the D gene, but with no DNA this cannot be confirmed. Germline CDR1 and CDR2: SGHVS and FQNEAQ. This CDR3 spans 15 amino acids. CDR3 loop: CASSTPGPRAGELFF.

This chain uses TRBV12-3 or TRBV12-4 with TRBJ1-1. There are 13 residues in the CDR3. The CDR3 is CASSHRPTLGAFF.

The chain carries TRBV10-3 and TRBJ2-1; without DNA, the TCRdb call of TRBD1 cannot be checked. Germline V gives CDR1 ENHRY, CDR2 SYGVKD. The CDR3 has 14 residues. The CDR3 sequence is CAISEPGHSDEQFF.

The chain links TRBV18 to TRBJ2-2; no DNA is available, so the TRBD1 call from TCRdb remains unchecked. Germline CDR1 KGHSH, CDR2 LQKENI. The CDR3 totals 16 residues. CDR3 region: CASSPLGQGSTGELFF.

The genes are TRBV5-6 and TRBJ2-7; TCRdb indicates TRBD1, and absent DNA this call remains unverified. This CDR3 is built from 14 residues. Germline assignment: CDR1 SGHDT and CDR2 YYEEEE. The CDR3 spells CASSPGGLPYEQYF.

The chain carries TRBV6-1 and TRBJ2-4. The germline gives CDR1 MNHNS, CDR2 SASEGT. CDR3 length: 15 amino acids. The CDR3: CASRSHRVAKNIQYF.

The genes are TRBV4-1 and TRBJ2-1; TCRdb designates TRBD2, a call that cannot be tested without DNA. This CDR3 spans 22 amino acids. The V gene's germline CDR1 is MGHRA and CDR2 YSYEKL. CDR3 amino acids: CASSQDRWTRTSGSRRYNEQFF.

The chain is built from TRBV5-6 and TRBJ2-2; TCRdb indicates TRBD2, and absent DNA this call remains unverified. The germline CDR1 and CDR2 sequences are SGHDT and YYEEEE. This CDR3 is 14 amino acids long. Here the CDR3 reads CASGASGSAGELFF.

The genes are TRBV20-1 and TRBJ2-1; absent DNA, TCRdb's TRBD1 call cannot be checked. The CDR3 length is 18 residues. Germline CDR1 and CDR2: DFQATT and SNEGSKA (reference sequence). CDR3 protein: CSASYNIPGRSSYNEQFF.

The CDR3: CSARTGEDYYGYTF. This chain uses TRBV20-1 with TRBJ1-2; no DNA is available, so the TRBD1 call from TCRdb remains unchecked. The CDR3 length is 14 residues. Per the germline V gene, CDR1 is DFQATT and CDR2 is SNEGSKA (reference sequence).

The chain recombines TRBV28 with TRBJ2-7; the D gene TCRdb calls, TRBD1, cannot be checked with no DNA. Per germline, CDR1 MDHEN and CDR2 SYDVKM. This CDR3 contains 13 residues. CDR3 sequence: CASTTVSSYEQYF.

The chain carries TRBV6-5 and TRBJ2-1. The germline V gene encodes CDR1 MNHEY and CDR2 SVGAGI. The CDR3 is 16 amino acids. The CDR3 loop reads CASNSLRVTSYNEQFF.

V is TRBV5-5 and J is TRBJ1-2. Germline loops: CDR1 SGHKS, CDR2 YYEKEE (reference sequence). The length of the CDR3 is 12 residues. The CDR3 loop reads CASSLALNGYTF.

The chain joins TRBV7-2 to TRBJ2-5; TCRdb indicates TRBD2, and absent DNA this call remains unverified. The germline V gene encodes CDR1 SGHTA and CDR2 FQGNSA. This CDR3 spans 15 amino acids. The CDR3: CASSYRTSKQETQYF.